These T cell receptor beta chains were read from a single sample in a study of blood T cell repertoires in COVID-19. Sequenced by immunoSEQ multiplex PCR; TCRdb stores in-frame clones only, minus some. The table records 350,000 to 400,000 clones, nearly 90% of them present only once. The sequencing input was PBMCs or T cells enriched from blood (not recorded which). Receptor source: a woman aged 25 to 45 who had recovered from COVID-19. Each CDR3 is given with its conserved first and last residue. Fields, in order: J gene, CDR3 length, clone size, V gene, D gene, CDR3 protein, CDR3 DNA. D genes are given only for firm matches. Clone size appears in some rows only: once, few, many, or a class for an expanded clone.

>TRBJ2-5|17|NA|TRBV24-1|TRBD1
CATSDAPGQGAWETQYF
TGTGCCACCAGTGATGCTCCGGGACAGGGGGCTTGGGAGACCCAGTACTTC
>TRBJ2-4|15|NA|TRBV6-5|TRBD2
CASSPYSGTGNIQYF
TGTGCCAGCAGTCCCTATAGCGGGACGGGAAACATTCAGTACTTC
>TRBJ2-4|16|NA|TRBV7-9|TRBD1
CASSPTGAGLGNIQYF
TGTGCCAGCAGTCCTACAGGGGCTGGACTGGGAAACATTCAGTACTTC
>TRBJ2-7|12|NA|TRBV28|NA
CASKDTSYEQYF
TGTGCCAGCAAAGACACTTCCTACGAGCAGTACTTC
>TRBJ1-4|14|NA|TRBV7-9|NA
CASSLLATNEKLFF
TGTGCCAGCAGCCTTCTTGCAACTAATGAAAAACTGTTTTTT
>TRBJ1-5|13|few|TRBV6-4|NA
CASSVYSNQPQHF
TGTGCCAGCAGCGTTTATAGCAATCAGCCCCAGCATTTT
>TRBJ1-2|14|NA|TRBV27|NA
CASSRGGSSYGYTF
TGTGCCAGCTCCCGGGGAGGTAGCTCCTATGGCTACACCTTC
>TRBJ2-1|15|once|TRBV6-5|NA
CASSLSGPSYNEQFF
TGTGCCAGCAGTTTATCAGGGCCCTCCTACAATGAGCAGTTCTTC
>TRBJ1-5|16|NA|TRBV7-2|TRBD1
CASSPWTGSSNQPQHF
TGTGCCAGCAGCCCCTGGACAGGGTCAAGCAATCAGCCCCAGCATTTT
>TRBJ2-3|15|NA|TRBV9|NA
CASSVRGPGLDTQYF
TGTGCCAGCAGCGTCAGGGGCCCAGGATTAGATACGCAGTATTTT
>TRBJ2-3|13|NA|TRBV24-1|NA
CATSSYYTDTQYF
TGTGCCACCAGTTCCTATTACACAGATACGCAGTATTTT
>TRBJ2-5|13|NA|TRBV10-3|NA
CAISGTSQETQYF
TGTGCCATCAGTGGGACATCTCAAGAGACCCAGTACTTC
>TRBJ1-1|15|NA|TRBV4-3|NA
CASSVTGRGNTEAFF
TGCGCCAGCAGCGTAACAGGGAGGGGGAACACTGAAGCTTTCTTT
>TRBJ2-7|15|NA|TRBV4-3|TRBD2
CASSQVTSGTYEQYF
TGCGCCAGCAGCCAAGTGACTAGCGGGACGTACGAGCAGTACTTC
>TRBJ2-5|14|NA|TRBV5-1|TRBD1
CASSLATGEETQYF
TGCGCCAGCAGCTTGGCCACAGGGGAAGAGACCCAGTACTTC
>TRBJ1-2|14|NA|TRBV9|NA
CASSTDDRSDGYTF
TGTGCCAGCAGCACTGACGACAGGTCGGATGGCTACACCTTC
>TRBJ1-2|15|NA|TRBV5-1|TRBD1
CASSLTGGVNYGYTF
TGCGCCAGCAGCTTGACAGGGGGCGTTAACTATGGCTACACCTTC
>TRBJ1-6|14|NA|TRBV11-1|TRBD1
CASRLGQYNSPLHF
TGTGCCAGCAGGTTGGGACAGTATAATTCACCCCTCCACTTT
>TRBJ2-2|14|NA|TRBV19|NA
CASTYRGAAGELFF
TGTGCCAGTACCTACCGGGGGGCGGCCGGGGAGCTGTTTTTT
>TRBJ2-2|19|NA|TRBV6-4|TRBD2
CASSAYWLAGGPNTGELFF
TGTGCCAGCAGCGCCTACTGGCTAGCGGGGGGTCCGAACACCGGGGAGCTGTTTTTT
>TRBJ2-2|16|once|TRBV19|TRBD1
CASSIGTGANTGELFF
TGTGCCAGTAGTATTGGGACAGGGGCAAACACCGGGGAGCTGTTTTTT
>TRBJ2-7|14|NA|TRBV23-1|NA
CASSPRRSSYEQYF
TGCGCCAGCAGTCCACGAAGGAGCTCCTACGAGCAGTACTTC
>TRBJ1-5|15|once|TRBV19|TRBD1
CASSVGQGVNQPQHF
TGTGCCAGTAGTGTGGGACAGGGGGTCAATCAGCCCCAGCATTTT
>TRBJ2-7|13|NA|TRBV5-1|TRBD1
CASSEGTGKIPYF
TGCGCCAGCAGCGAAGGGACAGGGAAGATTCCGTACTTC
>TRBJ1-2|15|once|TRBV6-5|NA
CASSPRQDRNYGYTF
TGTGCCAGCAGTCCTAGACAAGACAGGAACTATGGCTACACCTTC
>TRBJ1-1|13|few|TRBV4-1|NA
CASSPPGGTEAFF
TGCGCCAGCAGCCCCCCCGGGGGAACGGAAGCTTTCTTT
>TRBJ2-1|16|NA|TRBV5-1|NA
CASSLGAGQIHNEQFF
TGCGCCAGCAGCTTAGGGGCGGGACAGATTCACAATGAGCAGTTCTTC
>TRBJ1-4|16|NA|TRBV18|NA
CASSRLHGATNEKLFF
TGTGCCAGCTCAAGGTTGCACGGAGCAACTAATGAAAAACTGTTTTTT
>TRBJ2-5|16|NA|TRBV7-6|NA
CASSSPIGRERETQYF
TGTGCCAGCAGCTCCCCGATCGGCCGAGAGAGGGAGACCCAGTACTTC
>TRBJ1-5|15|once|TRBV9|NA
CASSVEGRVGQPQHF
TGTGCCAGCAGCGTAGAGGGCAGGGTCGGACAGCCCCAGCATTTT
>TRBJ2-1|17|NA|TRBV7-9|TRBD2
CASSQTLAGVTYNEQFF
TGTGCCAGCAGCCAAACACTAGCGGGAGTAACCTACAATGAGCAGTTCTTC
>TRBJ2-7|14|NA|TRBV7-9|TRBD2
CASSSTGTSTEQYF
TGTGCCAGCAGCTCGACCGGGACTAGCACCGAGCAGTACTTC
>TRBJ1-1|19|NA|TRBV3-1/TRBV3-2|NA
CASSQNREKSFEMNTEAFF
TGTGCCAGCAGCCAAAACAGGGAAAAGTCCTTCGAAATGAACACTGAAGCTTTCTTT
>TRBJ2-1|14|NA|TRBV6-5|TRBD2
CASTGGGSYNEQFF
TGTGCCAGCACCGGGGGGGGATCCTACAATGAGCAGTTCTTC
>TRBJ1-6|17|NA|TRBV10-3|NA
CAISESGGSSYNSPLHF
TGTGCCATCAGTGAGTCGGGGGGGAGCTCCTATAATTCACCCCTCCACTTT